This T cell receptor (beta chain) was retrieved from a study of CD8 T cells in ankylosing spondylitis. There are 15 residues in the CDR3. Trimming removed 4 bases from V and 2 bases from J, with 12 bases in between. Germline CDR1 reads LGHDT; CDR2 reads YNNKEL (reference sequence). Using quantitative 5'-RACE with molecular barcodes, the authors made TCR beta libraries. TCRdb passed the 5' RACE reads through MiXCR, listing each CDR3 protein once. Of a few hundred thousand distinct CDR3 sequences detected, about 10% appear once; the ten largest clones hold about a fifth. The chain carries TRBV3-1 and TRBJ2-1; weak D call: TRBD1 (6 bases). The TCR was taken from a male donor with ankylosing spondylitis or in good health (not recorded which). Sequenced: blood, either unsorted or a sorted T cell fraction (not recorded which). The DNA for the CDR3 is TGTGCCAGCAGCCTAGACAGGTTGACCTACAATGAGCAGTTCTTC. The encoded protein is CASSLDRLTYNEQFF.